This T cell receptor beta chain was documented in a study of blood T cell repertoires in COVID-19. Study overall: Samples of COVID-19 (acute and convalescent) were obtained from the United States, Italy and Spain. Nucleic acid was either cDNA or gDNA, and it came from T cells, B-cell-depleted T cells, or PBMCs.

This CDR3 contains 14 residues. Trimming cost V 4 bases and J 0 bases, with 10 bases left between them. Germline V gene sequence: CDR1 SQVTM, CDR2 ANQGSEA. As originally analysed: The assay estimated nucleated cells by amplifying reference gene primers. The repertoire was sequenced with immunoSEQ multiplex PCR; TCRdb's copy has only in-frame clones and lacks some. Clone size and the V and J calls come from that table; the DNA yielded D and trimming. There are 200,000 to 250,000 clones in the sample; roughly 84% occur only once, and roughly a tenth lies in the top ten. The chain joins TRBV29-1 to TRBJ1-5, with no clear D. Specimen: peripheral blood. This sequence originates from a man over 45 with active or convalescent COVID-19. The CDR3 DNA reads TGCAGCGTTGCGCCAGGTAATAGCAATCAGCCCCAGCATTTT. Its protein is CSVAPGNSNQPQHF.